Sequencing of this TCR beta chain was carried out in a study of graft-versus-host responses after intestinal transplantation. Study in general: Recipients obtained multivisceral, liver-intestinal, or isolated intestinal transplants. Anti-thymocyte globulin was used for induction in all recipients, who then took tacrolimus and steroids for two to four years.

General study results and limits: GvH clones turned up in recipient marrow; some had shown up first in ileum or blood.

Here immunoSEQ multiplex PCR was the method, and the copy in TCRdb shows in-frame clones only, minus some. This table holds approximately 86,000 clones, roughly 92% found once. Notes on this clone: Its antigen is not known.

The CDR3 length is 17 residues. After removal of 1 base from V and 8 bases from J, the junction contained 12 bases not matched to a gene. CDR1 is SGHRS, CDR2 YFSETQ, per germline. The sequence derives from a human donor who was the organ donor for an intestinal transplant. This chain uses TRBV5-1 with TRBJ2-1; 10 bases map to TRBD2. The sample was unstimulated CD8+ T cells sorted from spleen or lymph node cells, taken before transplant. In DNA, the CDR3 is TGCGCCAGCAGCTTGAGTGTCGGTAGCGGGGGGCGGGATGAGCAGTTCTTC. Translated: CASSLSVGSGGRDEQFF. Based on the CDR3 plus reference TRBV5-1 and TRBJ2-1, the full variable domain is KAGVTQTPRYLIKTRGQQVTLSCSPISGHRSVSWYQQTPGQGLQFLFEYFSETQRNKGNFPGRFSGRQFSNSRSEMNVSTLELGDSALYLCASSLSVGSGGRDEQFFGPGTRLTVL.